This T cell receptor beta chain was observed in a study of shared clonotypes between healthy human individuals. General study points: Expectations were that clonotype sharing among donors would be affected by sequencing depth.

A few counts support this clone. No antigen is known for it. Sequencing used immunoSEQ multiplex PCR; TCRdb keeps in-frame clones, though not all of them. The data show around 500,000 clones, 76% seen once. Sequencing input: PBMCs. The TCR was taken from a middle-aged woman in good health. Some clones in this sample may be carry-over from other donors' samples.

CDR3 DNA: TGTGCCAGCAGCTTAACGGTGTTACCTGGGGATACGCAGTATTTT. This codes for CASSLTVLPGDTQYF. The genes are TRBV7-3 and TRBJ2-3; D uncertain. V lost 0 bases and J lost 6, with 13 bases in between. In germline, CDR1 is SGHTA, CDR2 FQGTGA. The CDR3 extends over 15 amino acids. Combining the CDR3 with reference TRBV7-3 and TRBJ2-3 gives the whole variable domain GAGVSQTPSNKVTEKGKYVELRCDPISGHTALYWYRQSLGQGPEFLIYFQGTGAADDSGLPNDRFFAVRPEGSVSTLKIQRTERGDSAVYLCASSLTVLPGDTQYFGPGTRLTVL.